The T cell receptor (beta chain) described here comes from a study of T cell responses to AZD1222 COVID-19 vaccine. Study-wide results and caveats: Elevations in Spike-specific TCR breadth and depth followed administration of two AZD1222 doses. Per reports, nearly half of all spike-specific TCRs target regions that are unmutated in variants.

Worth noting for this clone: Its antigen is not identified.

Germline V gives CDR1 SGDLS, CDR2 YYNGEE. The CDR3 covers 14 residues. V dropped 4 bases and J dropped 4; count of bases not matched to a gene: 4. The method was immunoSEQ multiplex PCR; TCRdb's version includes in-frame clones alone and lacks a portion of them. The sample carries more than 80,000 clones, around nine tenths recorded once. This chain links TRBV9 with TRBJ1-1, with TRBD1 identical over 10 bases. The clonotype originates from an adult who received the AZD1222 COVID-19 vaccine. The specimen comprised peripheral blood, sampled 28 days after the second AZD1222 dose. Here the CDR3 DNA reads TGTGCCAGCAGCCGGACAGGGGGAGGCACTGAAGCTTTCTTT. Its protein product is CASSRTGGGTEAFF.